This section outlines one TCR beta chain sequence together with its context. The germline V and J ends were trimmed by 5 bases and 4 bases, with 13 bases remaining between them. Germline V gene lookup returns CDR1 SEHNR and CDR2 FQNEAQ (reference sequence). The CDR3 is 14 residues long. The sample belongs to a study of siplizumab effects on memory and regulatory T cells. Libraries were prepared by immunoSEQ multiplex PCR; TCRdb keeps only in-frame clonotypes and omits some of them. The profile covers some 97,000 clones, with 75% to 95% appearing a single time and over 0.12% taken by the ten largest. The chain combines TRBV7-9 with TRBJ2-3, with D possibly being TRBD2 (6 bases). Material for sequencing was CD4+ T cells sorted from blood. The TCR was taken from a human donor in good health. For the CDR3, the DNA is TGTGCCAGCAGCCCAGTCGGGGGTGCAGATACGCAGTATTTT. This translates into CASSPVGGADTQYF.